The 9 T cell receptor beta chains listed next were all sequenced from one sample in a study of CD8 T cells in Susac syndrome. Reverse transcription used about 0.45 to 1 ug RNA and random hexamers. MiXCR was run by TCRdb on the immunoSEQ multiplex PCR reads, yielding one entry per CDR3 protein. This sample has 150,000 to 200,000 distinct CDR3 sequences; approximately 96% occur once, and the top ten carry over 0.12%. Sample: CD4+ T cells from PBMCs. The receptor set was obtained from a human donor in good health.

V gene TRBV20-1 combines with J gene TRBJ2-7, with 14 bases aligning to TRBD2. Germline V lookup: CDR1 DFQATT, CDR2 SNEGSKA (reference sequence). This CDR3 comprises 15 residues. The J segment lost 2 bases and the V segment lost 5 bases, leaving 5 bases of the junction unmatched. CDR3 residues: CSAGLAGGPTYEQYF. CDR3 coding DNA: TGCAGTGCTGGACTAGCGGGGGGCCCTACCTACGAGCAGTACTTC.

The rearrangement links TRBV20-1 to TRBJ1-2; D perhaps matches TRBD1 (6 bases). The germline CDR1 and CDR2 sequences are DFQATT and SNEGSKA (reference sequence). CDR3 size: 14 residues. V was trimmed by 5 bases and J by 5 bases, leaving 18 bases between them. The DNA for the CDR3 is TGCAGTGCTTCCATAGGGGGATTAGGGTATGGCTACACCTTC. Translated: CSASIGGLGYGYTF.

CDR3 in amino acids: CASSVSTGELFF. The CDR3 nucleotides are TGTGCCAGCAGCGTAAGCACCGGGGAGCTGTTTTTT. The chain uses TRBV9 and TRBJ2-2; D gene uncertain. Trimming took 1 base from V and 4 from J, leaving 2 bases between them. CDR3 length: 12 residues. Germline V gives CDR1 SGDLS, CDR2 YYNGEE.

The V and J genes are TRBV2 and TRBJ2-7; TRBD2 matches at 10 bases. The CDR3 is made up of 14 amino acids. J lost 5 bases, V lost 6 bases, and 7 bases had no gene match. From germline, CDR1 is SNHLY and CDR2 FYNNEI. CDR3 in amino acids: CASRGLLAGDEQYF. CDR3 nucleotide sequence: TGTGCCAGCAGGGGGCTCCTAGCGGGGGACGAGCAGTACTTC.

J is TRBJ2-5 and V is TRBV9, with a tentative D call TRBD2 (5 bases). This CDR3 is built from 15 residues. Per germline, CDR1 SGDLS and CDR2 YYNGEE. Trimming removed 0 bases from V and 4 bases from J, with 13 bases in between. The CDR3 sequence: CASSVDGSVPETQYF. The DNA for the CDR3 is TGTGCCAGCAGCGTAGACGGTAGCGTCCCAGAGACCCAGTACTTC.

This clonotype was seen a handful of times. This chain connects TRBV5-1 to TRBJ2-5; D unclear. This CDR3 spans 12 amino acids. V gave up 0 bases and J gave up 7 bases, with 7 bases separating them. Germline CDR1 reads SGHRS; CDR2 reads YFSETQ. Here the CDR3 DNA reads TGCGCCAGCAGCTTGGAACCGCCGACCCAGTACTTC. This gives the protein CASSLEPPTQYF. The complete variable domain, with remaining parts taken from reference TRBV5-1 and TRBJ2-5, reads KAGVTQTPRYLIKTRGQQVTLSCSPISGHRSVSWYQQTPGQGLQFLFEYFSETQRNKGNFPGRFSGRQFSNSRSEMNVSTLELGDSALYLCASSLEPPTQYFGPGTRLLVL.

This clonotype was seen a single time. CDR3 sequence (DNA): TGCAGCACAGGGGGCGGTGAGACCCAGTACTTC. Residues: CSTGGGETQYF. The rearrangement uses TRBV29-1 and TRBJ2-5; 9 bases match TRBD1. The CDR3 has 11 residues. The V gene's germline CDR1 is SQVTM and CDR2 ANQGSEA. V lost 8 bases to trimming and J lost 5 bases; unmatched junction nucleotides: 3.

This clonotype was recorded only once. The chain combines TRBV29-1 with TRBJ1-4; D is ambiguous. Trimming pared 7 bases from V and 2 bases from J, leaving 17 bases between. The CDR3 runs 15 residues. Germline CDR1 is SQVTM and CDR2 is ANQGSEA. CDR3 bases: TGCAGCGCCTCGACAAGCCTAACGACTAATGAAAAACTGTTTTTT. This encodes CSASTSLTTNEKLFF. Filled out from reference TRBV29-1 and TRBJ1-4, the complete variable domain reads SAVISQKPSRDICQRGTSLTIQCQVDSQVTMMFWYRQQPGQSLTLIATANQGSEATYESGFVIDKFPISRPNLTFSTLTVSNMSPEDSSIYLCSASTSLTTNEKLFFGSGTQLSVL.

Only one count was recorded for this clonotype. This chain uses TRBV29-1 with TRBJ1-2; D not certain. This CDR3 region has 14 residues. Trimming took 4 bases from V and 2 from J, leaving 14 bases between them. Germline CDR1 is SQVTM and CDR2 is ANQGSEA. CDR3 coding DNA: TGCAGCGTTGTTCGCGGCGCAGCCAACTATGGCTACACCTTC. Translating gives CSVVRGAANYGYTF.